This T cell receptor (beta chain) was retrieved from a study of blood T cells in healthy people across ages. Remarks on this clonotype: The antigen remains undetermined.

Study-wide results and caveats: Older age went with lower TCR beta diversity per million T cells, in a roughly linear way.

V shed 4 bases and J shed 0 bases, with 12 bases lying between them. CDR1 is SGHKS and CDR2 is YYEKEE in the germline V gene (reference sequence). CDR3 length equals 15 residues. Individuals who donated were healthy Caucasians from Russia aged about 6 to 90. The use of a sample-barcoded 5' primer and a J-beta primer mix characterized a second PCR of roughly 6 to 11 cycles. TCRdb re-called the 5' RACE reads through MiXCR, storing one row per CDR3 protein. The sample records over 450,000 distinct CDR3 sequences, nearly 25% being singletons. A further study also used this sample, focusing on T cells of mothers and their children.

This clonotype originated in a boy aged 10-17 years in good health. This rearrangement joins TRBV5-5 to TRBJ2-3, with D possibly matching TRBD2 (5 bases). The sample consisted of blood. CDR3 sequence (DNA): TGTGCCAGCAGCGGAAGCGGTTCTAGCACAGATACGCAGTATTTT. This encodes CASSGSGSSTDTQYF.